The source of this T cell receptor (beta chain) is a study of CD4 T cells in relation to SARS-CoV-2 and coronaviruses. Per germline, CDR1 WSHSY and CDR2 SAAADI. The CDR3 runs 14 residues. The J segment lost 7 bases and the V segment lost 4 bases, leaving 3 bases of the junction unmatched. As for this clone: What it binds is unknown.

The assay was immunoSEQ multiplex PCR, and TCRdb's table has in-frame clones only and misses some. This sample carries tens of thousands of clones, almost 85% of them seen once, and the ten largest clones take approximately 1.5%. The sequencing sample was made of naive CD4+ T cells from PBMCs, cultured in vitro. Subset specified: naive CD4+ T cells isolated by negative enrichment. The receptor comes from an adult with COVID-19. V is TRBV10-2 and J is TRBJ2-1, with 11 bases aligning to TRBD2. Here the CDR3 DNA reads TGCGCCAGCAGTGGTACTAGCGGGAGTAATGAGCAGTTCTTC. Translation: CASSGTSGSNEQFF.